The 31 T cell receptor beta chains given below trace back to one sample, sequenced in a study of regulatory T cells in long-lasting Graves disease. Arm-PCR of CDR3 regions and iRepertoire HTBI primers were the basis on which TCR beta libraries were built. TCRdb processed the multiplex PCR reads anew with MiXCR; each CDR3 protein has one entry. The sample includes roughly 420,000 distinct CDR3 sequences, 15% to 18% of them seen just once. The time point: newly diagnosed GD, antithyroid drugs for less than 3 months. RNA isolated from PBMCs was used to make the TCR library. The starting material was peripheral blood mononuclear cells (PBMCs), obtained at new diagnosis, from a patient treated with antithyroid drugs. The receptors shown here come from a female donor with Graves disease.

This clonotype was seen a handful of times. This could be a read error, since a much larger clone is one nucleotide away. V gene TRBV9 combines with J gene TRBJ2-5, with TRBD2 matching over 11 bases. The CDR3 length is 14 residues. Germline V lookup: CDR1 SGDLS, CDR2 YYNGEE. Here the CDR3 reads CASGVGLAGETQYF. CDR3 DNA sequence: TGTGCCAGCGGCGTCGGACTAGCGGGTGAGACCCAGTACTTC.

The sample holds many counts of this clonotype. The CDR3 DNA is TGTGCCAGCAGCCAAGATGACGTATGGAGCTCCTACAATGAGCAGTTCTTC. Protein: CASSQDDVWSSYNEQFF. The rearrangement joins TRBV3-1 to TRBJ2-1; D remains unclear. Trimming cost V 0 bases and J 0 bases, with 12 bases left between them. Germline CDR1 and CDR2: LGHDT and YNNKEL (reference sequence). The CDR3 has 17 residues.

This clonotype was detected many times. The rearrangement links TRBV12-3 or TRBV12-4 to TRBJ2-1; D perhaps matches TRBD1 (5 bases). This CDR3 is 15 amino acids long. Trimming stripped 1 base from V and 6 bases from J, with 13 bases between. CDR3 nucleotides: TGTGCCAGCAGTTTAGTCAGGGTGCGGTGCAATGAGCAGTTCTTC. Encoded protein: CASSLVRVRCNEQFF.

This clonotype was seen at least ten times. The rearrangement uses TRBV7-9 and TRBJ2-3, with TRBD1 matching over 8 bases. Germline CDR1 SEHNR, CDR2 FQNEAQ (reference sequence). With V trimmed by 4 bases and J by 2 bases, 5 bases remained unmatched. The CDR3 has 15 residues. The CDR3 loop is CASSSWDRNTDTQYF. The DNA for the CDR3 is TGTGCCAGCAGCTCCTGGGACAGGAACACAGATACGCAGTATTTT.

Details on this clonotype: Germline is not matched at one junction end, which may reflect a read error. The chain links TRBV7-9 to TRBJ2-2, with 8 bases fitting TRBD1. The CDR3 contains 15 residues. Germline CDR1 SEHNR, CDR2 FQNEAQ (reference sequence). The CDR3 bases are TGTGCCAGCAGCTCATGGACAGGGCTATCCGGGGAGATGTTTTTT. It specifies CASSSWTGLSGEMFF.

Ten or more counts support this clonotype. CDR3 DNA sequence: TGTGCCAGCAGCTTAGGGTCAGGAGATACGCAGTATTTT. It translates to CASSLGSGDTQYF. The chain uses TRBV7-2 and TRBJ2-3; D call uncertain. There are 13 residues in the CDR3. Germline CDR1 is SGHTA and CDR2 is FQGNSA. V was cut by 1 base and J by 5 bases, with 7 bases left in between.

This clonotype was seen a handful of times. This chain uses TRBV24-1 with TRBJ2-2; 8 bases match TRBD2. The CDR3 is 18 amino acids. Losses at the gene ends were 2 bases for V and 5 bases for J; bases not matched to a gene: 12. Germline CDR1 reads KGHDR; CDR2 reads SFDVKD. CDR3 nucleotides: TGTGCCACCAGTGATTCACCGTGGGTGGGCGGGAGGACCGGGGAGCTGTTTTTT. Protein sequence: CATSDSPWVGGRTGELFF.

This clonotype occurred a few times. This chain uses TRBV10-3 with TRBJ1-5, with a possible D match to TRBD1 (5 bases). The CDR3 runs to 13 residues. Germline V CDR1 and CDR2: ENHRY, SYGVKD. Trimming removed 4 bases from V and 3 bases from J, with 7 bases in between. The DNA of the CDR3 is TGTGCCATCAGTGTAGGGGCCAATCAGCCCCAGCATTTT. It specifies CAISVGANQPQHF.

This clonotype was found many times. This rearrangement joins TRBV27 to TRBJ2-6; D is unresolved. V was clipped by 4 bases and J by 1 base, with 8 bases between them. This CDR3 is 15 amino acids long. CDR1 is MNHEY, CDR2 SMNVEV, per germline (reference sequence). The CDR3 sequence is CASSSALSGANVLTF. In nucleotides, the CDR3 is TGTGCCAGCAGTTCGGCCCTATCTGGGGCCAACGTCCTGACTTTC.

This clonotype has at least ten counts. J is TRBJ2-2 and V is TRBV20-1, with 10 bases fitting TRBD2. The CDR3 covers 17 residues. Trimming took 3 bases from V and 0 from J; bases not matched to a gene: 7. Germline V gives CDR1 DFQATT, CDR2 SNEGSKA (reference sequence). Here the CDR3 reads CSARGGSGRANTGELFF. The CDR3 DNA is TGCAGTGCTAGGGGGGGAAGCGGGAGGGCGAACACCGGGGAGCTGTTTTTT.

The chain is built from TRBV7-6 and TRBJ1-2, with a weak D call TRBD1 (5 bases). The CDR3 totals 14 residues. V was pared by 6 bases and J by 4 bases, with 15 bases between. CDR1 is SGHVS and CDR2 is FNYEAQ in the germline V gene. DNA for the CDR3: TGTGCCAGCAGTTCTCAGGGAGTTGGCTATGGCTACACCTTC. This encodes CASSSQGVGYGYTF.

The table lists this clonotype with many counts. The rearrangement joins TRBV27 to TRBJ2-3, with TRBD2 identical over 14 bases. Germline trimming cut 6 bases from V and 8 bases from J; bases unmatched to any gene: 7. CDR1 is MNHEY, CDR2 SMNVEV, per germline (reference sequence). This CDR3 spans 15 amino acids. DNA of the CDR3: TGTGCCAGCAGGCTCGGACTAGCGGGAGGTCGTACGCAGTATTTT. Protein product: CASRLGLAGGRTQYF.

This clonotype was counted at least ten times. The V call is TRBV27, the J call TRBJ1-1; D is perhaps TRBD1 (6 bases). This CDR3 is built from 14 residues. CDR1 and CDR2 (germline): MNHEY, SMNVEV (reference sequence). Trimming took off 7 bases at V and 5 bases at J, with 17 bases between the two ends. CDR3 sequence (DNA): TGTGCCAGCAACCCAGGACAGACGGGTACTGAAGCTTTCTTT. As protein: CASNPGQTGTEAFF.

This clonotype was seen at least ten times. The chain employs TRBV12-3 or TRBV12-4 and TRBJ1-1, with TRBD1 matching 7 bases. The CDR3 has 13 amino acids. With V trimmed by 10 bases and J by 0 bases, 5 bases remained unmatched. CDR3 sequence reads: CATRGQMNTEAFF. CDR3 coding DNA: TGTGCCACCAGGGGACAGATGAACACTGAAGCTTTCTTT.

In its sample, this clonotype was seen many times. This sequence joins TRBV28 and TRBJ1-1, with D unclear. V dropped 1 base and J dropped 1 base, with 7 bases sitting between them. CDR3 size: 14 residues. Germline V gene data show CDR1 as MDHEN and CDR2 as SYDVKM. In DNA form, the CDR3 reads TGTGCCAGCAGTTTATTGGCAGCGAACACTGAAGCTTTCTTT. Protein sequence: CASSLLAANTEAFF.

The sample holds many counts of this clonotype. V gene TRBV5-4 combines with J gene TRBJ2-5, with 10 bases identical to TRBD2. V shed 3 bases, J shed 4 bases, and the junction held 12 bases outside the gene matches. Per the germline V gene, CDR1 is SGHNT and CDR2 is YYREEE (reference sequence). The CDR3 loop spans 17 amino acids. The CDR3 coding sequence is TGTGCCAGCAGCTCTTCTAGCGGGAGTGTGGGGGGAGAGACCCAGTACTTC. Its protein is CASSSSSGSVGGETQYF.

This clonotype was observed at least ten times. The chain carries TRBV24-1 and TRBJ1-4; D is unclear. V was trimmed by 3 bases and J by 7 bases, leaving 11 bases between them. This CDR3 has 14 residues. Germline V gives CDR1 KGHDR, CDR2 SFDVKD. CDR3 amino acids: CATSDNRRTEKLFF. CDR3 sequence (DNA): TGTGCCACCAGTGATAACCGCCGAACTGAAAAACTGTTTTTT.

At least ten counts were recorded for this clonotype. This chain uses TRBV7-2 with TRBJ2-7, with D perhaps TRBD2 (5 bases). The CDR3 sequence is 14 residues long. Germline CDR1 reads SGHTA; CDR2 reads FQGNSA. V was cut by 1 base and J by 1 base, with 8 bases left in between. Here the CDR3 reads CASSLEPGSYEQYF. The CDR3 region has the DNA TGTGCCAGCAGCTTAGAGCCGGGGTCCTACGAGCAGTACTTC.

The chain links TRBV11-3 to TRBJ2-2; D remains ambiguous. V lost 5 bases, J lost 2 bases, and 9 bases lay in between. Germline V lookup: CDR1 SGHNT, CDR2 YENEEA. CDR3 size: 14 residues. As DNA, the CDR3 is TGTGCCAGCAGCCAACTTTTAAACACCGGGGAGCTGTTTTTT. Translated, it gives CASSQLLNTGELFF.

This clonotype was seen many times. V gene TRBV7-2 combines with J gene TRBJ1-1; D call uncertain. Between the trimmed V and J ends, which lost 5 bases and 6 bases, there was a span of 13 bases. Germline lookup yields CDR1 SGHTA and CDR2 FQGNSA. This CDR3 region has 13 residues. DNA for the CDR3: TGTGCCAGCAGCCAGAGGTCGTGGGCTGAAGCTTTCTTT. Translation gives CASSQRSWAEAFF.

This clonotype has a count of ten or more. The chain recombines TRBV29-1 with TRBJ2-7; 14 nucleotides align to TRBD2. This CDR3 contains 15 residues. CDR1 is SQVTM, CDR2 ANQGSEA, per germline. The V segment lost 6 bases and the J segment 4 bases; nucleotides outside the gene matches: 8. The CDR3 DNA follows: TGCAGCGTGGCCGGGACTAGCGGGAGCCTTTACGAGCAGTACTTC. Translated, it gives CSVAGTSGSLYEQYF.

This clonotype has a count of ten or more. The chain recombines TRBV3-1 with TRBJ1-2; TRBD1 might be the D (6 bases). The CDR3 sequence is 13 residues long. The germline V and J ends were trimmed by 4 bases and 8 bases, with 14 bases remaining between them. Germline V gene data show CDR1 as LGHDT and CDR2 as YNNKEL (reference sequence). The CDR3 protein is CASSPGAGAGYTF. The DNA for the CDR3 is TGTGCCAGCAGCCCCGGGGCGGGGGCGGGCTACACCTTC.

This clonotype has just a few counts. The chain has TRBV6-5 and TRBJ2-7; TRBD1 is a possible D gene (6 bases). The V end was cut by 2 bases, the J end by 1 base, with 21 bases between. Germline lookup yields CDR1 MNHEY and CDR2 SVGAGI. CDR3 length equals 18 residues. The CDR3 spells CASSYPYAQGSTSYEQYF. The CDR3 nucleotides read TGTGCCAGCAGTTACCCATACGCACAGGGATCGACATCCTACGAGCAGTACTTC.

The rearrangement links TRBV7-9 to TRBJ2-1; D not resolved. Germline V gene data show CDR1 as SEHNR and CDR2 as FQNEAQ (reference sequence). The CDR3 consists of 15 residues. The V end lost 1 base, the J end lost 4 bases, and 11 bases lay between the germline ends. The CDR3 nucleotides read TGTGCCAGCAGCTTAGGAGGTTCTCCTTACAATGAGCAGTTCTTC. It specifies CASSLGGSPYNEQFF.

Many counts were recorded for this clonotype. CDR3 sequence reads: CASSQSRQGANVLTF. CDR3 DNA: TGTGCCAGCAGTCAATCCCGCCAGGGGGCCAACGTCCTGACTTTC. The chain recombines TRBV6-1 with TRBJ2-6, with D uncertain. Germline loops: CDR1 MNHNS, CDR2 SASEGT. V was trimmed by 5 bases and J by 4 bases, leaving 12 bases between them. CDR3 length: 15 amino acids.

Of note for this clonotype: Given a far larger clone just one base away, this is likely a sequencing read error. The chain carries TRBV12-3 or TRBV12-4 and TRBJ2-5; D not resolved. CDR3 length: 17 amino acids. The V end lost 3 bases, the J end lost 11 bases, and 28 bases lay between the germline ends. The CDR3 spells CASSFKVQLTNTYAQYF. For the CDR3, the DNA is TGTGCCAGCAGTTTTAAGGTGCAGCTGACAAACACCTACGCGCAGTACTTC.

This clonotype has a count of ten or more. This chain uses TRBV13 with TRBJ1-2; 7 bases agree with TRBD1. Per germline, CDR1 PRHDT and CDR2 FYEKMQ (reference sequence). Losses at the gene ends were 5 bases for V and 4 bases for J; bases not matched to a gene: 13. This CDR3 is built from 16 residues. The CDR3: CASSAPRQGFPYGYTF. The CDR3 DNA is TGTGCCAGCAGCGCGCCACGACAGGGCTTCCCCTATGGCTACACCTTC.

This clonotype was found many times. The rearrangement links TRBV5-1 to TRBJ1-1; D remains ambiguous. V lost 1 base to trimming and J lost 5 bases, with 21 bases between them. CDR1 is SGHRS, CDR2 YFSETQ, per germline. The CDR3 sequence is 17 residues long. In DNA form, the CDR3 reads TGCGCCAGCAGCTTGAATATTGGCAGCGTGGCGAGGACTGAAGCTTTCTTT. Encoded protein: CASSLNIGSVARTEAFF.

The table lists this clonotype with a few counts. A much more abundant neighbour one base away suggests this may be a read error. This chain links TRBV7-9 with TRBJ1-1, with D perhaps TRBD1 (6 bases). V dropped 5 bases and J dropped 6 bases, with 13 bases sitting between them. The germline V gene has CDR1 SEHNR and CDR2 FQNEAQ (reference sequence). This CDR3 comprises 13 residues. The CDR3 reads CASSQGSWAEAFF. The CDR3 DNA reads as TGTGCCAGCAGCCAGGGGTCGTGGGCTGAAGCTTTCTTT.

J is TRBJ2-7 and V is TRBV6-5, with D tentatively TRBD1 (5 bases). The CDR3 extends over 13 amino acids. Trimming removed 4 bases from V and 3 bases from J, with 10 bases in between. Germline CDR1 MNHEY, CDR2 SVGAGI. DNA for the CDR3: TGTGCCAGCAGTTTAGGACACCTCTACGAGCAGTACTTC. It specifies CASSLGHLYEQYF.

As regards this clonotype: A far larger clone lies a single base away; this is likely a read error. The chain joins TRBV5-8 to TRBJ2-7; D is perhaps TRBD2 (6 bases). V lost 4 bases and J lost 7, with 24 bases in between. Germline CDR1 reads SGHTS; CDR2 reads YDEGEE. This CDR3 has 16 residues. CDR3 sequence: CASSPRRGGTYNEQYF. The CDR3 DNA follows: TGTGCCAGCAGCCCGAGGCGGGGCGGGACTTACAATGAGCAGTACTTC. Variable domain in full (rest from reference TRBV5-8 and TRBJ2-7): EAGVTQSPTHLIKTRGQQATLRCSPISGHTSVYWYQQALGLGLQFLLWYDEGEERNRGNFPPRFSGRQFPNYSSELNVNALELEDSALYLCASSPRRGGTYNEQYFGPGTRLTVT.